A selection of T cell receptor beta chains follows, all from one sample in a study of blood T cells in healthy people across ages. TCRdb reprocessed the 5' RACE reads via MiXCR and lists one record per CDR3 protein. The table records 600,000 to 900,000 distinct CDR3 sequences, around 25% of them present only once. This sample was also put to use in a study of T cells of mothers and their children.

The sample taken for sequencing was blood. Receptors originate from a boy younger than 18 in good health. Both conserved end residues are part of each CDR3. D genes are given only for firm matches. The size of a clone is reported for some rows only, either as once, few or many, or as a class for expanded clones.

j_call | d_call | clone_size | v_call | cdr3_length | cdr3_nt | cdr3_aa
TRBJ2-5 | - | - | TRBV29-1 | 12 | TGCAGCGCCCGGACAAGACAAGAGACCCAGTACTTC | CSARTRQETQYF
TRBJ2-2 | - | - | TRBV7-3 | 15 | TGTGCCAGCAGCCCCGGGTGGGGCAGCACCGGGGAGCTGTTTTTT | CASSPGWGSTGELFF
TRBJ1-2 | - | - | TRBV15 | 13 | TGTGCCACCAGCAGAGGAGAGGCGGGAGGCTACACCTTC | CATSRGEAGGYTF
TRBJ1-4 | - | - | TRBV14 | 17 | TGTGCCAGCAGCCAAGACGTTTACAGACCAACTAATGAAAAACTGTTTTTT | CASSQDVYRPTNEKLFF
TRBJ2-5 | TRBD1 | few | TRBV6-5 | 15 | TGTGCCAGCAGGTACTCTCTAGGGGGCGGCGAGACCCAGTACTTC | CASRYSLGGGETQYF
TRBJ2-7 | TRBD1 | - | TRBV4-2 | 16 | TGTGCCAGCAGCCAAGTGGCCGGGACAGGGTTGTACGAGCAGTACTTC | CASSQVAGTGLYEQYF
TRBJ1-4 | - | - | TRBV9 | 14 | TGTGCCAGCAGCGCGGACGGCCTTAATGAAAAACTGTTTTTT | CASSADGLNEKLFF
TRBJ2-5 | - | few | TRBV5-1 | 14 | TGCGCCAGCAGCTTCAAGGGAGGCAAAGAGACCCAGTACTTC | CASSFKGGKETQYF
TRBJ2-5 | - | few | TRBV15 | 13 | TGTGCCACCAGCCCGGCGGACCAAGAGACCCGGTACTTC | CATSPADQETRYF
TRBJ2-2 | TRBD1 | few | TRBV7-9 | 18 | TGTGCCAGCAGGCCACGCCTGAGGGCAGGGGGCGACGGCGGGGAGCTGTTTTTT | CASRPRLRAGGDGGELFF
TRBJ2-6 | - | - | TRBV5-1 | 16 | TGCGCCAGCAGCTTGTACAGCAACTCTGGGGCCAACGTCCTGACTTTC | CASSLYSNSGANVLTF
TRBJ2-3 | TRBD2 | - | TRBV20-1 | 14 | TGCAGTGCCCCTCTAGCGGGGGGAAGGAATACGCAGTATTTT | CSAPLAGGRNTQYF
TRBJ2-7 | - | few | TRBV6-6 | 16 | TGTGCCAGCAGTCCTTTCAGGGGGGTGGAACCCCACGAGCAGTACTTC | CASSPFRGVEPHEQYF
TRBJ2-5 | TRBD2 | many | TRBV15 | 14 | TGTGCCACCAGCTTTGGGAGGGAGGGGGAGACCCAGTACTTC | CATSFGREGETQYF
TRBJ1-5 | TRBD1 | - | TRBV6-1 | 16 | TGTGCCAGCCTCCGGGACAGGCGCTATAGCAATCAGCCCCAGCATTTT | CASLRDRRYSNQPQHF
TRBJ2-5 | - | - | TRBV10-3 | 13 | TGTGCCACCAGGTGGGACTTTGAAGAGACCCAGTACTTC | CATRWDFEETQYF
TRBJ2-4 | - | - | TRBV20-1 | 13 | TGCAGTGCCCCCTTGGGTCTGGAAAACATTCAGTACTTC | CSAPLGLENIQYF
TRBJ2-1 | TRBD2 | few | TRBV2 | 10 | TGTGCCGGGGAGGGAAATGAGCAGTTCTTC | CAGEGNEQFF
TRBJ2-5 | TRBD1 | few | TRBV20-1 | 13 | TGCAGTCCCTATCAAGGACAGGGCCTGACCCAGTACTTC | CSPYQGQGLTQYF
TRBJ2-2 | - | - | TRBV27 | 13 | TGTGCCAGCAGCTCAACCTGGTCCGGGGAGCTGTTTTTT | CASSSTWSGELFF
TRBJ2-3 | TRBD1 | - | TRBV12-3/TRBV12-4 | 14 | TGTGCCAGCAGTTCGGACAGGGCGTCCTATACGCAGTATTTT | CASSSDRASYTQYF
TRBJ2-2 | - | few | TRBV20-1 | 13 | TGCAGTGCTAGACAGACATACACCGGGGAGCTGTTTTTT | CSARQTYTGELFF
TRBJ2-5 | TRBD2 | - | TRBV28 | 15 | TGTGCCAGCAGCCCGAGACTAGCGGGGACAGAGACCCAGTACTTC | CASSPRLAGTETQYF
TRBJ2-1 | - | - | TRBV5-4 | 15 | TGTGCCAGCAAATCTACGTTGGAATCCTACAATGAGCAGTTCTTC | CASKSTLESYNEQFF
TRBJ2-2 | TRBD1 | - | TRBV7-9 | 16 | TGTGCCAGCAGCTTCCGGACAGGGAGGAACACCGGGGAGCTGTTTTTT | CASSFRTGRNTGELFF
TRBJ2-5 | - | - | TRBV6-6 | 13 | TGTGCCAGCAAACCTCACGAGGCCGAGACCCAGTACTTC | CASKPHEAETQYF
TRBJ1-3 | - | few | TRBV18 | 15 | TGTGCCAGCTCACCCCAGATAGACTCTGGAAACACCATATATTTT | CASSPQIDSGNTIYF
TRBJ2-5 | - | - | TRBV18 | 14 | TGTGCCAGCTCACCACCAAGCATCCAAGAGACCCAGTACTTC | CASSPPSIQETQYF
TRBJ1-2 | - | - | TRBV7-3 | 13 | TGTGCCAGCAGCTTAGGAGGGAGCGATGGCTACACCTTC | CASSLGGSDGYTF
TRBJ2-7 | - | - | TRBV18 | 13 | TGTGCCAGCACCACCGGGACAACCTACGAGCAGTACTTC | CASTTGTTYEQYF
TRBJ2-7 | - | - | TRBV14 | 22 | TGTGCCAGCAGCCAAGAAAGGGGCCAGGCTGTAACCAACTACGGCTTCCCCTACGAGCAGTACTTC | CASSQERGQAVTNYGFPYEQYF
TRBJ2-5 | TRBD1 | few | TRBV5-1 | 14 | TGCGCCAGCAGCGACAGGGCCGACCAAGAGACCCAGTACTTC | CASSDRADQETQYF
TRBJ2-2 | - | once | TRBV15 | 14 | TGTGCCACCAGCAGAGATCAGGGGACCGGGGAGCTGTTTTTT | CATSRDQGTGELFF
TRBJ1-3 | - | few | TRBV12-5 | 16 | TGTGCTAGTGGTTTTTTCGCGGAACCCTCTGGAAACACCATATATTTT | CASGFFAEPSGNTIYF
TRBJ2-5 | TRBD1 | few | TRBV10-3 | 12 | TGTGCCACAGGACAGGGGTCAGAGACCCAGTACTTC | CATGQGSETQYF
TRBJ1-1 | - | - | TRBV20-1 | 13 | TGCAGTGCTGTAGGACGGGTGAACACTGAAGCTTTCTTT | CSAVGRVNTEAFF
TRBJ2-4 | TRBD1 | - | TRBV6-2/TRBV6-3 | 13 | TGTGCCAGCAAGCACAGGGGACAAAACATTCCGTACTTC | CASKHRGQNIPYF
TRBJ2-6 | - | few | TRBV5-1 | 16 | TGCGCCAGCAGCTTCGACCGCCTGTCTGGGGCCAACGTCCTGACTTTC | CASSFDRLSGANVLTF
TRBJ2-1 | TRBD2 | few | TRBV29-1 | 12 | TGCAGCGTTGAAGGGAGAGCGGGGGGGCAGTTCTTC | CSVEGRAGGQFF
TRBJ2-6 | - | - | TRBV12-3/TRBV12-4 | 16 | TGTGCCAGCAGTTTCCGGAGGGCTCCTGGGGCCAACGTCCTGACTTTC | CASSFRRAPGANVLTF
TRBJ2-5 | - | - | TRBV20-1 | 12 | TGCAGCGCTAACCCAGGGCAAGAGACCCAGTACTTC | CSANPGQETQYF
TRBJ1-4 | - | few | TRBV5-1 | 16 | TGCGCCAGCAGCTTGGCGTCCGGCAGGGGAAATGAAAAACTGTTTTTT | CASSLASGRGNEKLFF
TRBJ2-5 | - | few | TRBV2 | 15 | TGTGCCAGCAGACCCTTTACAGGGAACCAAGAGACCCAGTACTTC | CASRPFTGNQETQYF
TRBJ2-5 | - | - | TRBV27 | 14 | TGTGCCAGCAGTCCTCGAGGGCAGGGCAATGAGCAGTACTTC | CASSPRGQGNEQYF
TRBJ2-5 | - | - | TRBV5-1 | 11 | TGCGCCACCGGAGACCAAGAGACCCAGTACTTC | CATGDQETQYF
TRBJ1-3 | - | - | TRBV7-9 | 11 | TGTGCCAGCAGCGACGAAAACACCATATATTTT | CASSDENTIYF
TRBJ2-1 | TRBD2 | - | TRBV3-1 | 15 | TGTGCCAGCAGCCCTAGCGGGGGGATCTGGAATGAGCAGTTCTTC | CASSPSGGIWNEQFF
TRBJ2-7 | TRBD1 | - | TRBV30 | 16 | TGTGCCTGGAGTGCCGACAGGGGGCGAAACCCCTACGAGCAGTACTTC | CAWSADRGRNPYEQYF
TRBJ1-4 | TRBD1 | - | TRBV12-3/TRBV12-4 | 15 | TGTGCCAGCAGTCCCAGACAGGGACTCTACGAAAAACTGTTTTTT | CASSPRQGLYEKLFF
TRBJ2-3 | - | - | TRBV6-2/TRBV6-3 | 14 | TGTGCCAGCAGTCCCGGGGGATTCACAGATACGCAGTATTTT | CASSPGGFTDTQYF
TRBJ2-1 | - | - | TRBV3-1 | 15 | TGTGCCAGCAGCCAAGTTCGGGACTCCTACAATGAGCAGTTCTTC | CASSQVRDSYNEQFF
TRBJ2-2 | - | few | TRBV12-3/TRBV12-4 | 16 | TGTGCCAGCAGTTTAAGGCGGAGACTGAACACCGGGGAGCTGTTTTTT | CASSLRRRLNTGELFF
TRBJ1-3 | TRBD1 | - | TRBV6-5 | 17 | TGTGCCAGCAGTTATGTTTCCAGGGGGCTCTCTGGAAACACCATATATTTT | CASSYVSRGLSGNTIYF
TRBJ2-7 | - | - | TRBV9 | 13 | TGTGCCAGCAGCGTAGTGGACGGCTACGAGCAGTACTTC | CASSVVDGYEQYF
TRBJ2-7 | - | few | TRBV3-1 | 12 | TGTGCCAGCAGCCAAGATCCGAGCGAGCAGTACTTC | CASSQDPSEQYF
TRBJ1-2 | - | few | TRBV18 | 16 | TGTGCCAGCTCGCCCTTAGACGGGGAAGTCTCCGCTGGCTACACCTTC | CASSPLDGEVSAGYTF
TRBJ2-7 | - | - | TRBV5-1 | 14 | TGCGCCAGCAGCTTGCGGCACCAGATTTACGAGCAGTACTTC | CASSLRHQIYEQYF